The present TCR beta chain was sequenced within a study of blood T cell repertoires in COVID-19. CDR3 length: 12 amino acids. Germline V gene sequence: CDR1 SGHRS, CDR2 YFSETQ. Trimming pared 2 bases from V and 7 bases from J, leaving 9 bases between. TCRdb's table, derived via immunoSEQ multiplex PCR, lists solely in-frame clones and lacks some. The sample has fewer than 200,000 clones, about 85% seen once. The rearrangement uses TRBV5-1 and TRBJ1-1; D is uncertain. Sequencing was performed on peripheral blood. The sequence derives from a woman of 80 years or more with acute or convalescent COVID-19. CDR3 nucleotide sequence: TGCGCCAGCAGCTTTAACCGGGGTGAAGCTTTCTTT. It is translated as CASSFNRGEAFF. The full variable domain, rest sourced from reference TRBV5-1 and TRBJ1-1, is KAGVTQTPRYLIKTRGQQVTLSCSPISGHRSVSWYQQTPGQGLQFLFEYFSETQRNKGNFPGRFSGRQFSNSRSEMNVSTLELGDSALYLCASSFNRGEAFFGQGTRLTVV.